Following are 10 T cell receptor beta chains from one sample sequenced in a study of T cells after yellow fever vaccination. TCRdb processed the 5' RACE reads anew with MiXCR; each CDR3 protein has one entry. The table includes about 580,000 distinct CDR3 sequences, 17% detected once. The source was PBMCs, collected less than 6 days after the first yellow fever vaccination. These receptors were taken from a man aged 18 to 30 who received the YFV17D yellow fever vaccine.

This clonotype has more than one count but fewer than ten. This chain links TRBV20-1 with TRBJ1-1; tentatively, D is TRBD1 (5 bases). This CDR3 spans 13 amino acids. CDR1 and CDR2 from the germline V gene are DFQATT and SNEGSKA (reference sequence). V dropped 3 bases and J dropped 6 bases, with 14 bases sitting between them. DNA for the CDR3: TGCAGTGCTAGGGACCTGGGGGGGGCTGAAGCTTTCTTT. The encoded protein is CSARDLGGAEAFF.

This clonotype showed up many times. The J gene is TRBJ1-6, the V gene TRBV7-2; D unresolved. The CDR3 length is 12 residues. V lost 1 base and J lost 15, with 10 bases in between. In germline, CDR1 is SGHTA, CDR2 FQGNSA. This CDR3 reads CASSLGFQDLHF. CDR3 nucleotide sequence: TGTGCCAGCAGCTTAGGATTCCAAGACCTCCACTTT.

The chain is built from TRBV9 and TRBJ2-7; 7 bases match TRBD1. J was trimmed by 3 bases and V by 0 bases; bases with no gene match: 3. CDR1 and CDR2 from the germline V gene are SGDLS and YYNGEE. The CDR3 runs 14 residues. The CDR3 protein is CASSVEGTVYEQYF. CDR3 bases: TGTGCCAGCAGCGTAGAAGGGACAGTCTACGAGCAGTACTTC.

V is TRBV7-2 and J is TRBJ1-5; D unresolved. Per germline, CDR1 SGHTA and CDR2 FQGNSA. Trimming took off 3 bases at V and 4 bases at J, with 10 bases between the two ends. The CDR3 runs 14 residues. The chain's CDR3 is CASSFLARNQPQHF. In DNA, the CDR3 is TGTGCCAGCAGCTTTTTGGCGAGGAATCAGCCCCAGCATTTT.

The chain employs TRBV3-1 and TRBJ2-4; 11 positions match TRBD2. J lost 5 bases, V lost 0 bases, and 9 bases had no gene match. Germline V gene data show CDR1 as LGHDT and CDR2 as YNNKEL (reference sequence). The CDR3 extends over 18 amino acids. The CDR3 coding sequence is TGTGCCAGCAGCCAAGAGTCTATAGCGGGGGGGGCTGAAAACATTCAGTACTTC. Its translation: CASSQESIAGGAENIQYF. Filled out from reference TRBV3-1 and TRBJ2-4, the complete variable domain reads DTAVSQTPKYLVTQMGNDKSIKCEQNLGHDTMYWYKQDSKKFLKIMFSYNNKELIINETVPNRFSPKSPDKAHLNLHINSLELGDSAVYFCASSQESIAGGAENIQYFGAGTRLSVL.

This chain links TRBV13 with TRBJ2-5; the D gene is possibly TRBD2 (6 bases). The V end was cut by 6 bases, the J end by 3 bases, with 20 bases between. This CDR3 spans 16 amino acids. The germline gives CDR1 PRHDT, CDR2 FYEKMQ (reference sequence). CDR3 amino acids: CASRPLGRGSKETQYF. The CDR3 nucleotides are TGTGCCAGCAGGCCCCTGGGGCGGGGATCTAAAGAGACCCAGTACTTC.

Only a few counts were recorded for this clonotype. The genes are TRBV12-5 and TRBJ2-5; 7 bases are a match to TRBD1. The CDR3 consists of 16 residues. The germline CDR1 and CDR2 sequences are LGHNT and FRNRAP. The V and J ends lost 6 bases and 5 bases, in that order; junction bases with no gene match: 15. The CDR3 loop is CASGTLGTEKQETQYF. The CDR3, as DNA: TGTGCTAGTGGCACACTCGGGACAGAAAAACAGGAGACCCAGTACTTC.

This clonotype showed up just a few times. The chain carries TRBV20-1 and TRBJ2-7; 12 bases are a match to TRBD1. The junction had 10 bases not matched to a gene; V was cut back by 6 bases and J by 4 bases. Germline V lookup: CDR1 DFQATT, CDR2 SNEGSKA (reference sequence). This CDR3 comprises 15 residues. The CDR3 DNA sequence: TGCAGTGCGTCCCCGGGACAGGGGGCGCGGTACGAGCAGTACTTC. Its protein product is CSASPGQGARYEQYF.

The chain is built from TRBV10-1 and TRBJ2-3; D is unresolved. The CDR3 length is 13 residues. V lost 1 base and J lost 4, with 6 bases in between. The germline gives CDR1 WNHNN, CDR2 SYGVQD (reference sequence). CDR3 coding DNA: TGCGCCAGCAGTGAGTTTGGGGCAGATACGCAGTATTTT. As protein: CASSEFGADTQYF.

The sample holds a few counts of this clonotype. This chain links TRBV5-1 with TRBJ1-4; 8 positions agree with TRBD1. The V segment lost 3 bases and the J segment 3 bases; nucleotides outside the gene matches: 7. The CDR3 has 16 amino acids. Germline loops: CDR1 SGHRS, CDR2 YFSETQ. The CDR3 region is CASSWQGQGPNEKLFF. CDR3 coding DNA: TGCGCCAGCAGCTGGCAAGGACAGGGACCTAATGAAAAACTGTTTTTT.